A selection of T cell receptor beta chains follows, all from one sample in a study of shared clonotypes between healthy human individuals. TCRdb's copy holds only in-frame clones and misses some; the assay was immunoSEQ multiplex PCR. The sample holds about 2.4 million clones; around nine tenths are singletons and the top ten take 0.14%. The specimen sequenced was naive CD4+ T cells sorted from blood. The receptor source for this set is a man younger than 35 in good health. Each CDR3 is given with its conserved first and last residue. Each record gives: J gene, clone size, V gene, D gene, CDR3 protein, CDR3 DNA. D genes are given only for firm matches. Only part of the rows carry a size: once, few, many, or a class if the clone is expanded.

TRBJ2-1 | - | TRBV7-2 | TRBD1 | CASSFYRGLDDYEQFF | TGTGCCAGCAGCTTTTACAGGGGGCTAGATGATTATGAGCAGTTCTTC
TRBJ1-6 | - | TRBV2 | - | CASTAGLLYSPLHF | TGTGCCAGCACTGCAGGGCTTTTATACTCACCCCTCCACTTT
TRBJ1-1 | - | TRBV5-1 | - | CASSLAKAGSEAFF | TGCGCCAGCAGCTTGGCGAAGGCGGGCAGTGAAGCTTTCTTT
TRBJ2-1 | - | TRBV7-2 | TRBD2 | CASTLLPGLAINEQFF | TGTGCCAGCACCCTACTTCCGGGACTAGCCATCAATGAGCAGTTCTTC
TRBJ1-1 | - | TRBV6-5 | TRBD1 | CASSRGAKDTEAFF | TGTGCCAGCAGCAGGGGGGCAAAGGACACTGAAGCTTTCTTT
TRBJ2-1 | - | TRBV21-1 | - | CASSLQEIPDSFGNEQFF | TGTGCCAGCAGCCTACAGGAAATTCCGGACAGCTTTGGGAATGAGCAGTTCTTC
TRBJ2-2 | - | TRBV2 | TRBD2 | CASTMGTGGPGTGELFF | TGTGCCAGCACCATGGGAACGGGGGGGCCCGGGACCGGGGAGCTGTTTTTT
TRBJ1-6 | - | TRBV7-2 | - | CASSLRQSYNSPLHF | TGTGCCAGCAGCCTTAGACAGTCCTATAATTCACCCCTCCACTTT
TRBJ2-7 | - | TRBV5-4 | - | CASSYPGTNPYEQYF | TGTGCCAGCAGTTACCCCGGGACAAATCCCTACGAGCAGTACTTC
TRBJ1-2 | once | TRBV2 | TRBD1 | CASSGGQENYGYTF | TGTGCCAGCAGTGGGGGACAGGAGAACTATGGCTACACCTTC
TRBJ2-7 | - | TRBV7-2 | - | CASSLVGDPSYEQYF | TGTGCCAGCAGCTTAGTTGGTGACCCCTCCTACGAGCAGTACTTC
TRBJ2-1 | - | TRBV18 | TRBD2 | CASSPKSGGLDEQFF | TGTGCCAGCTCACCAAAATCGGGGGGGCTCGATGAGCAGTTCTTC
TRBJ2-3 | - | TRBV28 | TRBD2 | CASSLYEAGLADTDTQYF | TGTGCCAGCAGTTTGTATGAGGCGGGACTAGCGGACACAGATACGCAGTATTTT
TRBJ2-5 | - | TRBV15 | TRBD1 | CATSRDQQGAETQYF | TGTGCCACCAGCAGAGATCAACAGGGGGCCGAGACCCAGTACTTC
TRBJ2-1 | - | TRBV5-5 | - | CASSLEQTSSYNEQFF | TGTGCCAGCAGCTTGGAACAGACTAGCTCCTACAATGAGCAGTTCTTC
TRBJ2-6 | - | TRBV27 | - | CASSLVSGANVLTF | TGTGCCAGCAGTTTAGTCTCTGGGGCCAACGTCCTGACTTTC
TRBJ2-4 | - | TRBV2 | - | CASSEVGGVAKNIQYF | TGTGCCAGCAGTGAAGTTGGTGGGGTAGCCAAAAACATTCAGTACTTC
TRBJ2-7 | - | TRBV4-1 | TRBD1 | CASSRSPGQGAYEQYF | TGCGCCAGCAGCCGGAGCCCGGGACAGGGGGCCTACGAGCAGTACTTC
TRBJ2-3 | - | TRBV19 | - | CASSARAGADTDTQYF | TGTGCCAGTAGTGCCAGGGCGGGGGCAGATACAGATACGCAGTATTTT
TRBJ2-3 | - | TRBV18 | - | CASSPYSYSSTDTQYF | TGTGCCAGCTCACCCTACTCGTATTCTAGCACAGATACGCAGTATTTT
TRBJ2-2 | - | TRBV11-2 | - | CASSSAVDGELFF | TGTGCCAGCAGCTCGGCTGTGGACGGGGAGCTGTTTTTT
TRBJ1-1 | once | TRBV6-6 | TRBD1 | CASSFDRVGSPEAFF | TGTGCCAGCAGTTTCGACAGGGTCGGCAGCCCTGAAGCTTTCTTT
TRBJ1-1 | few | TRBV28 | - | CASRFRRGEAFF | TGTGCCAGCAGGTTCCGAAGGGGGGAAGCTTTCTTT
TRBJ1-3 | - | TRBV27 | - | CASRADISGNTIYF | TGTGCCAGCAGAGCCGACATCTCTGGAAACACCATATATTTT
TRBJ2-2 | - | TRBV6-6 | - | CASTQGHTGELFF | TGTGCCAGCACACAGGGACACACCGGGGAGCTGTTTTTT
TRBJ2-7 | - | TRBV4-1 | - | CASSQEFAGIPYEQYF | TGCGCCAGCAGCCAAGAATTCGCAGGGATCCCCTACGAGCAGTACTTC
TRBJ1-5 | - | TRBV19 | - | CASSTGQFSQPQHF | TGTGCCAGTAGTACAGGACAGTTCAGTCAGCCCCAGCATTTT
TRBJ2-7 | once | TRBV6-5 | - | CASRLKYDAYEQYF | TGTGCCAGCAGACTAAAGTACGATGCCTACGAGCAGTACTTC
TRBJ1-5 | - | TRBV5-1 | TRBD1 | CASSGDRDQPQHF | TGCGCCAGCAGCGGGGACAGGGATCAGCCCCAGCATTTT